Listed here are 20 T cell receptor beta chains from one sample, sequenced in a study of blood T cell repertoires in COVID-19. Sequenced by immunoSEQ multiplex PCR; TCRdb stores in-frame clones only, minus some. The sample yields around 220,000 clones, less than 90% seen once. Sequencing used peripheral blood. Receptors originate from a woman between 45 and 60 years old with acute or convalescent COVID-19.

The chain has TRBV20-1 and TRBJ2-1; no clear D gene. Germline values: CDR1 DFQATT, CDR2 SNEGSKA (reference sequence). The CDR3 runs to 10 residues. CDR3 protein: CSPYYNEQFF. CDR3 nucleotide sequence: TGCAGCCCCTATTACAATGAGCAGTTCTTC.

This clone was found a few times. CDR3 DNA sequence: TGTGCCAGCAGTTCGACTGCAGATACGCAGTATTTT. Its translation: CASSSTADTQYF. V gene TRBV6-5 combines with J gene TRBJ2-3; D not resolved. In germline, CDR1 is MNHEY, CDR2 SVGAGI. V was pared by 4 bases and J by 4 bases, with 6 bases between. This CDR3 spans 12 amino acids.

This sequence joins TRBV5-4 and TRBJ2-2, with a possible D match to TRBD1 (6 bases). Germline CDR1 reads SGHNT; CDR2 reads YYREEE (reference sequence). V shed 5 bases and J shed 2 bases, with 10 bases lying between them. The CDR3 spans 14 residues. The CDR3 DNA sequence: TGTGCCAGCAGGGGGACACCAAACACCGGGGAGCTGTTTTTT. Protein: CASRGTPNTGELFF.

V is TRBV7-2 and J is TRBJ2-1, with 11 bases that match TRBD1. Germline loops: CDR1 SGHTA, CDR2 FQGNSA. Losses at the gene ends were 5 bases for V and 10 bases for J; bases not matched to a gene: 7. The CDR3 runs to 14 residues. CDR3 region: CASSPDRGPREQFF. CDR3 bases: TGTGCCAGCAGCCCGGACAGGGGGCCAAGGGAGCAGTTCTTC. The whole variable domain, filled in from reference TRBV7-2 and TRBJ2-1, reads GAGVSQSPSNKVTEKGKDVELRCDPISGHTALYWYRQSLGQGLEFLIYFQGNSAPDKSGLPSDRFSAERTGGSVSTLTIQRTQQEDSAVYLCASSPDRGPREQFFGPGTRLTVL.

The CDR3 spells CASSPRTSGGTAYNEQFF. The CDR3 DNA sequence: TGTGCCAGCAGCCCCCGGACTAGCGGGGGGACCGCCTACAATGAGCAGTTCTTC. V usage is TRBV3-1 (or the pseudogene TRBV3-2) and J usage is TRBJ2-1; 14 bases map to TRBD2. Trimming at V came to 4 bases and at J to 2 bases, leaving 7 bases not matched to a gene. Looked up from germline, CDR1 is LGHDT and CDR2 is YNNKEL (reference sequence). The CDR3 sequence is 18 residues long.

The V gene is TRBV11-3, the J gene TRBJ2-2; TRBD1 might be the D (5 bases). V was cut by 3 bases and J by 0 bases, with 17 bases left in between. Germline values: CDR1 SGHNT, CDR2 YENEEA. CDR3 length: 18 amino acids. Written as DNA, the CDR3 is TGTGCCAGCAGCTTGACAGCCGAAATCCACCCGAACACCGGGGAGCTGTTTTTT. Translating gives CASSLTAEIHPNTGELFF.

The rearrangement joins TRBV5-4 to TRBJ2-1; D is uncertain. CDR3 length: 15 amino acids. Trimming cost V 10 bases and J 1 base, with 18 bases left between them. Per the germline V gene, CDR1 is SGHNT and CDR2 is YYREEE (reference sequence). The CDR3 is CAVHLAGDSYNEQFF. The CDR3, as DNA: TGTGCCGTCCACTTGGCAGGCGATTCCTACAATGAGCAGTTCTTC.

The chain recombines TRBV7-9 with TRBJ2-3; no clear D. Trimming shortened V by 2 bases and J by 5 bases, and 5 bases separated the two germline ends. Germline values: CDR1 SEHNR, CDR2 FQNEAQ (reference sequence). This CDR3 region has 12 residues. The CDR3 protein is CASSLIQDTQYF. The CDR3 DNA reads as TGTGCCAGCAGCTTAATCCAAGATACGCAGTATTTT.

Worth noting for this clone: At one end the junction does not follow the germline gene, possibly because of a read error. The rearrangement links TRBV6-1 to TRBJ2-5; unclear D gene. The CDR3 sequence is 12 residues long. Germline CDR1 reads MNHNS; CDR2 reads SASEGT. The CDR3 DNA reads TGTGCCGGCAGTGAAGCTGAGGAGACCCAGTACTTC. Its translation: CAGSEAEETQYF.

A single count supports this clone. The chain recombines TRBV10-3 with TRBJ1-2, with 9 bases that match TRBD1. The CDR3 extends over 13 amino acids. Losses at the gene ends were 7 bases for V and 6 bases for J; bases not matched to a gene: 6. Germline V gene lookup returns CDR1 ENHRY and CDR2 SYGVKD. CDR3 nucleotides: TGTGCCATCAATTACAGGGGGCTGGATGGCTACACCTTC. Protein: CAINYRGLDGYTF.

J is TRBJ1-5 and V is TRBV25-1, with a tentative D call TRBD1 (6 bases). Germline V gene sequence: CDR1 MGHDK, CDR2 SYGVNS. The CDR3 consists of 16 residues. V shed 3 bases and J shed 2 bases, with 14 bases lying between them. CDR3 region: CASSEAGAVGNQPQHF. The CDR3 coding sequence is TGTGCCAGCAGTGAGGCAGGGGCGGTCGGCAATCAGCCCCAGCATTTT.

This chain links TRBV19 with TRBJ1-5; D gene ambiguous. Looked up from germline, CDR1 is LNHDA and CDR2 is SQIVND (reference sequence). The CDR3 is 14 residues long. V lost 7 bases and J 2 bases, leaving 12 bases between the germline ends. CDR3 bases: TGTGCCAGTAACCCTCAATTAGGCAATCAGCCCCAGCATTTT. Protein: CASNPQLGNQPQHF. The entire variable domain, with the rest obtained from reference TRBV19 and TRBJ1-5, is as follows: DGGITQSPKYLFRKEGQNVTLSCEQNLNHDAMYWYRQDPGQGLRLIYYSQIVNDFQKGDIAEGYSVSREKKESFPLTVTSAQKNPTAFYLCASNPQLGNQPQHFGDGTRLSIL.

The chain joins TRBV5-6 to TRBJ2-5; 10 positions match TRBD2. Germline values: CDR1 SGHDT, CDR2 YYEEEE. Trimming at V came to 4 bases and at J to 2 bases, leaving 11 bases not matched to a gene. This CDR3 is 17 amino acids long. CDR3 residues: CASSKKNLAGEQETQYF. In DNA, the CDR3 is TGTGCCAGCAGCAAAAAGAACCTAGCGGGAGAACAAGAGACCCAGTACTTC.

The chain couples TRBV21-1 to TRBJ2-3; the table's TRBD2 call for D was not verified on the DNA. TRBV21-1 is marked as a pseudogene. The CDR3 covers 16 residues. Here the CDR3 reads CASSKRGKGGADTQYF. CDR3 in DNA: TGTGCCAGCAGCAAACGCGGGAAAGGAGGCGCAGATACGCAGTATTTT.

This clone appeared a few times. The rearrangement joins TRBV10-1 to TRBJ1-5, with 10 bases fitting TRBD1. This CDR3 contains 17 residues. Germline assignment: CDR1 WNHNN and CDR2 SYGVQD (reference sequence). The trim removed 0 bases at V and 4 bases at J, leaving 6 bases unmatched. The CDR3 loop is CASSESRGGQGNQPQHF. The CDR3 bases are TGCGCCAGCAGTGAGTCGAGGGGGGGACAGGGGAATCAGCCCCAGCATTTT.

In its sample, this clone was seen once. The gene calls are TRBV6-5 and TRBJ1-1; possible D gene TRBD1, 5 bases. The CDR3 runs to 14 residues. Trimming took 2 bases from V and 4 from J, leaving 11 bases between them. Germline assignment: CDR1 MNHEY and CDR2 SVGAGI. The CDR3 nucleotides read TGTGCCAGCAGTTACAACGGGGGGACCACTGAAGCTTTCTTT. Protein product: CASSYNGGTTEAFF.

CDR3 DNA: TGTGCCAGCAGCCATCCGCCCGGACAGGGGGCCCAGCCCCAGCATTTT. Translated, it gives CASSHPPGQGAQPQHF. The rearrangement joins TRBV4-2 to TRBJ1-5; 11 bases line up with TRBD1. CDR1 and CDR2 from the germline V gene are LGHNA and YNFKEQ. V trimming: 3 bases; J trimming: 7 bases; junction bases outside the gene matches: 8. This CDR3 region has 16 residues.

The rearrangement uses TRBV29-1 and TRBJ2-7, with 11 bases lining up with TRBD2. Germline V CDR1 and CDR2: SQVTM, ANQGSEA. V trimming: 7 bases; J trimming: 4 bases; junction bases outside the gene matches: 6. The CDR3 is 13 residues long. This chain's CDR3 is CSAKGLAVYEQYF. CDR3 nucleotide sequence: TGCAGCGCCAAGGGACTAGCGGTGTACGAGCAGTACTTC.

This rearrangement joins TRBV18 to TRBJ1-4; D is unclear. Trimming pared 2 bases from V and 8 bases from J, leaving 9 bases between. From germline, CDR1 is KGHSH and CDR2 LQKENI. The CDR3 is made up of 13 amino acids. The CDR3 DNA reads as TGTGCCAGCTCACCAAGTGGCGGGGAAAAACTGTTTTTT. It is translated as CASSPSGGEKLFF.

The V gene is TRBV4-1, the J gene TRBJ1-3; no definite D call. The length of the CDR3 is 16 residues. V was pared by 0 bases and J by 3 bases, with 12 bases between. Germline loops: CDR1 MGHRA, CDR2 YSYEKL. In DNA form, the CDR3 reads TGCGCCAGCAGCCAAGATTCGACACCGGTTGGAAACACCATATATTTT. It translates to CASSQDSTPVGNTIYF.